The rows below give T cell receptor beta chains drawn from one sample of a study of vaccination and CD4 T cells after COVID-19. Each CDR3 protein is one row after TCRdb ran MiXCR on the PCR reads. The sample includes 7,900 or so distinct CDR3 sequences, less than 80% of them seen just once. Their recognized antigens are unknown. Sequenced material: cultured CD4+ T cells from blood, taken after SARS-CoV-2 vaccination. These receptors all stem from a human donor with COVID-19. CDR3s include the opening cysteine and the closing phenylalanine or tryptophan. A D gene is named only where the DNA matches it firmly. Clone size, where shown, is once, few, many, or a class for clones that have expanded.

d_gene	v_gene	abundance	j_gene	CDR3aa	CDR3nt
TRBD2	TRBV20-1	NA	TRBJ2-1	CSARDLPLAGAFGEQFF	TGCAGTGCTAGAGATCTTCCACTAGCGGGGGCGTTTGGGGAGCAGTTCTTC
TRBD1	TRBV6-1	NA	TRBJ2-5	CASSPGQADRETQYF	TGTGCCAGCAGTCCCGGACAGGCCGATAGGGAGACCCAGTACTTC
NA	TRBV11-2	NA	TRBJ1-1	CASSSRTENTEAFF	TGTGCCAGCAGCTCCCGGACAGAAAACACTGAAGCTTTCTTT
NA	TRBV15	few	TRBJ1-1	CATSRDAVNTEAFF	TGTGCCACCAGCAGAGATGCGGTGAACACTGAAGCTTTCTTT
TRBD2	TRBV20-1	few	TRBJ2-2	CSAKPGGAGELFF	TGCAGTGCTAAACCGGGAGGGGCCGGGGAGCTGTTTTTT
TRBD1	TRBV20-1	few	TRBJ2-1	CSASRDRSSYNEQFF	TGCAGTGCTAGCCGGGACAGAAGCTCCTACAATGAGCAGTTCTTC
TRBD1	TRBV7-2	NA	TRBJ1-1	CASSRGQMNTEAFF	TGTGCCAGCAGCCGGGGACAGATGAACACTGAAGCTTTCTTT
NA	TRBV20-1	NA	TRBJ2-3	CSAGTGGLSTDTQYF	TGCAGTGCGGGTACCGGGGGTTTAAGCACAGATACGCAGTATTTT
TRBD1	TRBV7-6	NA	TRBJ1-6	CASRDFLGQGMSSYNSPLHF	TGTGCCAGCAGGGACTTCTTGGGACAGGGAATGAGCTCCTATAATTCACCCCTCCACTTT
TRBD1	TRBV6-5	NA	TRBJ2-7	CASSYLRGQTYEQYF	TGTGCCAGCAGTTACCTAAGGGGGCAAACCTACGAGCAGTACTTC
NA	TRBV30	NA	TRBJ1-5	CAWSARAAGQPQHF	TGTGCCTGGAGCGCCCGGGCCGCGGGTCAGCCCCAGCATTTT
NA	TRBV7-2	NA	TRBJ2-3	CASSLVRGGADTQYF	TGTGCCAGCAGCTTAGTGCGGGGTGGGGCAGATACGCAGTATTTT
NA	TRBV11-2	NA	TRBJ1-2	CASSLSGQIVTYGYTF	TGTGCCAGCAGCTTGAGCGGACAGATCGTAACCTATGGCTACACCTTC
NA	TRBV30	medium-sized	TRBJ1-1	CAWSGGRGKNTEAFF	TGTGCCTGGAGTGGGGGTCGGGGAAAGAACACTGAAGCTTTCTTT
NA	TRBV7-2	NA	TRBJ1-2	CASSTPGGFWGYTF	TGTGCCAGCAGCACGCCGGGTGGGTTTTGGGGCTACACCTTC
NA	TRBV5-1	NA	TRBJ1-1	CASSLLGPEAFF	TGCGCCAGCAGCTTGTTGGGACCTGAAGCTTTCTTT
TRBD1	TRBV7-9	NA	TRBJ1-6	CASSPFPGTGNSPLHF	TGTGCCAGCAGCCCCTTCCCCGGGACAGGAAATTCACCCCTCCACTTT
NA	TRBV20-1	large	TRBJ1-2	CSAIQPKGGQGYTF	TGCAGTGCTATTCAACCAAAAGGGGGGCAGGGCTACACCTTC
TRBD1	TRBV19	NA	TRBJ1-6	CASSIHRGQVGSPLHF	TGTGCCAGTAGTATCCACCGTGGACAGGTTGGGTCACCCCTCCACTTT
NA	TRBV19	NA	TRBJ1-1	CASSMRVRTEAFF	TGTGCCAGTAGTATGAGGGTCCGCACTGAAGCTTTCTTT
TRBD1	TRBV2	NA	TRBJ2-3	CASTTQGSTDTQYF	TGTGCCAGCACCACACAGGGGTCAACAGATACGCAGTATTTT
TRBD1	TRBV6-1	NA	TRBJ1-5	CASSVEQGSGPQHF	TGTGCCAGCAGTGTGGAACAGGGGTCGGGGCCCCAGCATTTT
NA	TRBV7-2	few	TRBJ1-6	CASRGGARPYNSPLHF	TGTGCCAGCCGGGGGGGGGCGCGCCCCTATAATTCACCCCTCCACTTT
NA	TRBV5-5	once	TRBJ2-2	CANSPGHPSLSLTGELFF	TGTGCCAACAGCCCGGGACATCCTTCCCTATCTCTCACCGGGGAGCTGTTTTTT
NA	TRBV6-1	once	TRBJ1-2	CASGPPPLGGGYTF	TGTGCCAGCGGCCCACCTCCTTTAGGGGGTGGCTACACCTTC
NA	TRBV24-1	few	TRBJ2-7	CATSDSGHPYEQYF	TGTGCCACCAGTGATTCCGGGCACCCCTACGAGCAGTACTTC
NA	TRBV6-5	few	TRBJ2-2	CASSSRNGGELFF	TGTGCCAGCAGTTCTAGAAATGGCGGGGAGCTGTTTTTT
TRBD1	TRBV20-1	few	TRBJ1-2	CSASARGREGYTF	TGCAGTGCTAGCGCCAGGGGGCGAGAAGGCTACACCTTC
NA	TRBV20-1	medium-sized	TRBJ2-1	CSASKSASAYNEQFF	TGCAGTGCTAGCAAATCGGCAAGCGCCTACAATGAGCAGTTCTTC
NA	TRBV24-1	once	TRBJ2-2	CATSDLRGTAAVGELFF	TGTGCCACCAGTGATTTAAGAGGGACCGCGGCTGTCGGGGAGCTGTTTTTT
NA	TRBV15	NA	TRBJ1-5	CATSRDRWGNQPQHF	TGTGCCACCAGCAGAGATCGGTGGGGCAATCAGCCCCAGCATTTT
TRBD1	TRBV2	NA	TRBJ2-7	CASRERTGASYEQYF	TGTGCCAGCAGAGAAAGGACAGGGGCATCCTACGAGCAGTACTTC
NA	TRBV6-1	few	TRBJ1-1	CASSKQENTEAFF	TGTGCCAGCAGTAAACAGGAGAACACTGAAGCTTTCTTT
NA	TRBV5-6	few	TRBJ1-6	CASRYRQSGTPLHF	TGTGCCAGCAGGTATCGACAGAGTGGGACACCCCTCCACTTT
TRBD1	TRBV27	NA	TRBJ1-2	CASSPTGTGLNYGYTF	TGTGCCAGCAGTCCAACCGGGACAGGGCTTAACTATGGCTACACCTTC
NA	TRBV19	NA	TRBJ1-4	CASSIAGRGEKLFF	TGTGCCAGTAGTATAGCAGGGAGAGGCGAAAAACTGTTTTTT
NA	TRBV6-1	NA	TRBJ1-1	CASGNRAGSTEAFF	TGTGCCAGCGGAAACCGGGCAGGGTCCACTGAAGCTTTCTTT
NA	TRBV2	NA	TRBJ1-5	CASRDSNQPQHF	TGTGCCAGCAGGGATAGCAATCAGCCCCAGCATTTT
NA	TRBV6-1	large	TRBJ1-2	CASSPRGGKGYTF	TGTGCCAGCAGCCCTAGGGGAGGAAAAGGCTACACCTTC
NA	TRBV12-3/TRBV12-4	few	TRBJ2-5	CASSVGVYQETQYF	TGTGCCAGCAGTGTAGGGGTGTACCAAGAGACCCAGTACTTC
NA	TRBV19	NA	TRBJ2-7	CASSSTQTYEQYF	TGTGCCAGTAGTAGTACGCAGACCTACGAGCAGTACTTC
NA	TRBV7-8	NA	TRBJ1-5	CASSLARDDNQPQHF	TGTGCCAGCAGCTTAGCCAGGGATGACAATCAGCCCCAGCATTTT
TRBD2	TRBV6-1	NA	TRBJ2-5	CASSPTSPRETQYF	TGTGCCAGCAGCCCGACTAGCCCTCGGGAGACCCAGTACTTC
TRBD1	TRBV20-1	NA	TRBJ1-1	CSARDRRGPEGAFF	TGCAGTGCTAGAGACCGAAGGGGGCCGGAAGGAGCTTTCTTT
NA	TRBV11-1	NA	TRBJ2-7	CASSSRTDGVYEQYF	TGTGCCAGCAGCAGCCGGACCGACGGAGTATACGAGCAGTACTTC
NA	TRBV7-9	NA	TRBJ2-2	CASSFPGNTGELFF	TGTGCCAGCAGCTTCCCGGGGAACACCGGGGAGCTGTTTTTT